The 5 T cell receptor beta chains below come from one sample, sequenced in a study of cytomegalovirus exposure and HLA in healthy donors. Primers: 60 Vbeta forward and 13 Jbeta reverse. Sequencing was performed with immunoSEQ multiplex PCR; in TCRdb, only in-frame clones are kept and a portion is missing. The sample contains 200,000 or so clones, around 82% of which appear only once. Sequenced: PBMCs. The receptor set was obtained from a boy aged 5-17 years in good health and CMV-seronegative.

The chain employs TRBV7-9 and TRBJ2-2, with no clear D. CDR3 size: 13 residues. Trimming left V 9 bases short and J 1 base short, with 9 bases between. Germline values: CDR1 SEHNR, CDR2 FQNEAQ (reference sequence). CDR3 DNA sequence: TGTGCCAGTACTACTAAGAACACCGGGGAGCTGTTTTTT. Protein sequence: CASTTKNTGELFF. Full variable domain (rest looked up from reference TRBV7-9 and TRBJ2-2): DTGVSQNPRHKITKRGQNVTFRCDPISEHNRLYWYRQTLGQGPEFLTYFQNEAQLEKSRLLSDRFSAERPKGSFSTLEIQRTEQGDSAMYLCASTTKNTGELFFGEGSRLTVL.

The chain employs TRBV6-1 and TRBJ2-7, with D possibly matching TRBD1 (6 bases). Per germline, CDR1 MNHNS and CDR2 SASEGT. The CDR3 has 12 amino acids. Trimming cost V 4 bases and J 4 bases, with 8 bases left between them. The CDR3 DNA reads TGTGCCAGCAGTGCACAGGGATACGAGCAGTACTTC. Translated, it gives CASSAQGYEQYF.

The table lists this clone with a count of one. This same CDR3 is encoded by further DNA sequences in the sample. The chain has TRBV5-1 and TRBJ2-2; TRBD2 is a possible D gene (5 bases). The CDR3 runs 13 residues. Deletions cut 2 bases from V and 4 bases from J, with 6 bases between. Germline CDR1 SGHRS, CDR2 YFSETQ. CDR3 sequence reads: CASSFAGTGELFF. CDR3 DNA: TGCGCCAGCAGCTTTGCGGGCACCGGGGAGCTGTTTTTT.

V is TRBV9 and J is TRBJ2-5; no firm D call. This CDR3 is built from 15 residues. Trimming pared 0 bases from V and 5 bases from J, leaving 14 bases between. Germline assignment: CDR1 SGDLS and CDR2 YYNGEE. The CDR3 DNA reads TGTGCCAGCAGCGTAGACGGGTACGCCCGGGAGACCCAGTACTTC. As protein: CASSVDGYARETQYF.

The rearrangement joins TRBV9 to TRBJ1-2; 11 bases are a match to TRBD1. V lost 0 bases, J lost 3 bases, and 7 bases stayed unmatched. CDR3 size: 17 residues. Per germline, CDR1 SGDLS and CDR2 YYNGEE. The CDR3 nucleotides are TGTGCCAGCAGCGTAGGAGGGTGGGGACAGGGGGACTATGGCTACACCTTC. It is translated as CASSVGGWGQGDYGYTF.